The clone carrying this T cell receptor (beta chain) came up once. Germline trimming cut 2 bases from V and 6 bases from J; bases unmatched to any gene: 4. CDR1 GTSNPN and CDR2 SVGIG come from the germline V gene (reference sequence). The CDR3 is 14 amino acids. These data originate in a study of T cells in localized non-small cell lung cancer. Sequencing used immunoSEQ multiplex PCR; TCRdb keeps in-frame clones, though not all of them. The table includes about 5,700 clones, 35% to 45% detected once. The chain joins TRBV30 to TRBJ1-6; 7 bases match TRBD1. The sequence came from a male donor aged 60 or older with stage I squamous cell lung carcinoma. The sequencing here drew on lung tumor tissue, taken before any cancer treatment. The CDR3 is CAWSSTGLNSPLHF. The CDR3 nucleotides are TGTGCCTGGAGTTCGACAGGGCTTAATTCACCCCTCCACTTT.